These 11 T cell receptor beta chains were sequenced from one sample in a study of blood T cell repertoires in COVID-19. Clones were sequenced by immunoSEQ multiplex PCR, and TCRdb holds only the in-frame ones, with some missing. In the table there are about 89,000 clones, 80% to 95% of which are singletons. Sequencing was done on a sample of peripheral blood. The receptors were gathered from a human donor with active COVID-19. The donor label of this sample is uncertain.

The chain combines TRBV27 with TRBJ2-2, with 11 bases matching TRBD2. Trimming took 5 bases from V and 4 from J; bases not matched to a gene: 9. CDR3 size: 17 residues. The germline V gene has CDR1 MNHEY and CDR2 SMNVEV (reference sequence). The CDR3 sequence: CASSPSLSGGGTGELFF. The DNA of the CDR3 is TGTGCCAGCAGTCCTTCCCTTAGCGGGGGGGGCACCGGGGAGCTGTTTTTT.

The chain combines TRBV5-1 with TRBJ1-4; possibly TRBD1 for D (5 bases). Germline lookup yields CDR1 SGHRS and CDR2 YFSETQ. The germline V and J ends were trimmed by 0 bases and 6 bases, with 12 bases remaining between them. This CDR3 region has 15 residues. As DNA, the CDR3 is TGCGCCAGCAGCTTGGGAATGGGGCTGGATGAAAAACTGTTTTTT. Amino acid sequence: CASSLGMGLDEKLFF.

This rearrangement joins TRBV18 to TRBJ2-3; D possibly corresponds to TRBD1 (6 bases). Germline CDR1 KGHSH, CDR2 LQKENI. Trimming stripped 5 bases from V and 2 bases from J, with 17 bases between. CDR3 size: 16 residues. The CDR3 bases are TGTGCCAGCTCAGCACTGGTCCAGGGGTACACAGATACGCAGTATTTT. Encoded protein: CASSALVQGYTDTQYF.

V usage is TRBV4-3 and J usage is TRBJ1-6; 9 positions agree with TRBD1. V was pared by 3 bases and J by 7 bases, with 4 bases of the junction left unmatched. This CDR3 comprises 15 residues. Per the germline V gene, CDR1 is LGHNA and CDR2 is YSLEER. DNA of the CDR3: TGCGCCAGCAGCCAGGGACAGGGAGGGAATTCACCCCTCCACTTT. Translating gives CASSQGQGGNSPLHF.

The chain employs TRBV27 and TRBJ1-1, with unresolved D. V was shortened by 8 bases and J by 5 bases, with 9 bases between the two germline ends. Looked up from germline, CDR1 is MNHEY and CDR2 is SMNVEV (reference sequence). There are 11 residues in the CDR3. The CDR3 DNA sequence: TGTGCCAGCCGGGAAGGGACTGAAGCTTTCTTT. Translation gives CASREGTEAFF.

The CDR3 coding sequence is TGTGCCAGCAGGACTTCCGGGACGGGAGACTACGAGCAGTACTTC. Translating gives CASRTSGTGDYEQYF. The chain has TRBV27 and TRBJ2-7, with a weak D call TRBD2 (6 bases). Looked up from germline, CDR1 is MNHEY and CDR2 is SMNVEV (reference sequence). This CDR3 contains 15 residues. Trimming cost V 6 bases and J 3 bases, with 18 bases left between them.

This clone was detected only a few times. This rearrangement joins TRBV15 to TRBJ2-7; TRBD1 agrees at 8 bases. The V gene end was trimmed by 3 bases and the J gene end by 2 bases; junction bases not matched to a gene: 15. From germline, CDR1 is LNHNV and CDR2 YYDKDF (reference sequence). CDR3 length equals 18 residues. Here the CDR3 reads CATSSGGRGRENPYEQYF. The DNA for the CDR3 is TGTGCCACCAGCAGTGGGGGCAGGGGGCGTGAAAACCCCTACGAGCAGTACTTC.

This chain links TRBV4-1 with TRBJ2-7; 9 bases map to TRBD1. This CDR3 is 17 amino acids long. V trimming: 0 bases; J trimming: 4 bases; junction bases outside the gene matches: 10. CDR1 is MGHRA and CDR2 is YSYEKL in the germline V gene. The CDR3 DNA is TGCGCCAGCAGCCAAGATGGAGACAGGGGGGAGAGTTACGAGCAGTACTTC. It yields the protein CASSQDGDRGESYEQYF.

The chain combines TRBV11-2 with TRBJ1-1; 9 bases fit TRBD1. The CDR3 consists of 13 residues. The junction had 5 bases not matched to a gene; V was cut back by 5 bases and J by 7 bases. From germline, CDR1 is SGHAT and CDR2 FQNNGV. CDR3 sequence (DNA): TGTGCCAGCAGCAAAGACAGGGGGAGTGAAGCTTTCTTT. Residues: CASSKDRGSEAFF. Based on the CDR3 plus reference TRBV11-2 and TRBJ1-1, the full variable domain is EAGVAQSPRYKIIEKRQSVAFWCNPISGHATLYWYQQILGQGPKLLIQFQNNGVVDDSQLPKDRFSAERLKGVDSTLKIQPAKLEDSAVYLCASSKDRGSEAFFGQGTRLTVV.

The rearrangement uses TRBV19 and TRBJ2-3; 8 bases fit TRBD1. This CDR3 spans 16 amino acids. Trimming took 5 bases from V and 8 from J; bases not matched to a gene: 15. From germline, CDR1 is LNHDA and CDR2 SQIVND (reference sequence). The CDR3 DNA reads TGTGCCAGTAGTTTTGTCGGGACAGGCCCCGGAGGTACGCAGTATTTT. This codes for CASSFVGTGPGGTQYF.

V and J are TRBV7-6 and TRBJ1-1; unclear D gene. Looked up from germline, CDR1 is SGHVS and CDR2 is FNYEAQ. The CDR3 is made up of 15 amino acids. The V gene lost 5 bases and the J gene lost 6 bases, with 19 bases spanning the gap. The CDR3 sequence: CASSLEADGEPEAFF. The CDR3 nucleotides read TGTGCCAGCAGCCTAGAGGCGGACGGGGAACCTGAAGCTTTCTTT.